Below, 26 T cell receptor beta chains from the same sample are listed, as sequenced in a study of T-cell memory formation after mild COVID-19. MiXCR was run by TCRdb on the 5' RACE reads, yielding one entry per CDR3 protein. The sample contains roughly 120,000 distinct CDR3 sequences, 15% to 20% of which appear only once. The sample comprised PBMCs or a T cell subset sorted from them (not recorded which). The receptor source for this set is an adult woman who had mild COVID-19 (a few samples of this study predate the infection). Cell type and time point are not known.

The rearrangement links TRBV7-9 to TRBJ1-1; TRBD1 matches at 11 bases. V shed 2 bases, J shed 5 bases, and the junction held 10 bases outside the gene matches. Germline CDR1 SEHNR, CDR2 FQNEAQ (reference sequence). The CDR3 spans 17 residues. CDR3: CASSLRVRGQGGTEAFF. The CDR3 coding sequence is TGTGCCAGCAGCTTAAGGGTCCGGGGACAGGGGGGAACTGAAGCTTTCTTT.

This clonotype came up a few times. The CDR3: CSVARDRPNEQFF. Here the CDR3 DNA reads TGCAGCGTTGCCCGGGACAGGCCCAATGAGCAGTTCTTC. V is TRBV29-1 and J is TRBJ2-1, with TRBD1 matching over 8 bases. The germline V gene encodes CDR1 SQVTM and CDR2 ANQGSEA. The junction had 5 bases not matched to a gene; V was cut back by 4 bases and J by 6 bases. CDR3 length: 13 amino acids.

V gene TRBV4-1 combines with J gene TRBJ2-2, with unresolved D. With 0 bases removed from V and 8 bases from J, the gap between germline ends came to 7 bases. This CDR3 has 13 residues. Germline CDR1 reads MGHRA; CDR2 reads YSYEKL. The chain's CDR3 is CASSQDWQGELFF. The CDR3 bases are TGCGCCAGCAGCCAAGATTGGCAGGGGGAGCTGTTTTTT.

The chain carries TRBV5-4 and TRBJ2-5; 7 nucleotides match TRBD1. Germline-derived CDR1 and CDR2 are SGHNT and YYREEE (reference sequence). The CDR3 has 16 amino acids. J was trimmed by 2 bases and V by 5 bases; bases with no gene match: 12. The CDR3 is CASRRRQGTSQETQYF. For the CDR3, the DNA is TGTGCCAGCAGAAGAAGACAGGGAACTTCACAAGAGACCCAGTACTTC.

This clonotype has more than one count but fewer than ten. The chain combines TRBV12-3 or TRBV12-4 with TRBJ1-2; D is unresolved. CDR3 length: 15 residues. V was trimmed by 3 bases and J by 2 bases, leaving 13 bases between them. The CDR3 nucleotides read TGTGCCAGCAGTTTTCTGCCGACCCTAAACTATGGCTACACCTTC. Its translation: CASSFLPTLNYGYTF.

V gene TRBV7-3 combines with J gene TRBJ2-3; 7 bases are a match to TRBD2. Germline V CDR1 and CDR2: SGHTA, FQGTGA. The V gene end was trimmed by 5 bases and the J gene end by 2 bases; junction bases not matched to a gene: 7. This CDR3 is 15 amino acids long. This chain's CDR3 is CASSATSFDTDTQYF. In DNA form, the CDR3 reads TGTGCCAGCAGCGCGACTAGCTTTGACACAGATACGCAGTATTTT.

This clonotype has a handful of counts. The chain is built from TRBV2 and TRBJ2-3; 7 bases align to TRBD2. This CDR3 contains 13 residues. J was trimmed by 4 bases and V by 7 bases; bases with no gene match: 5. CDR1 and CDR2 from the germline V gene are SNHLY and FYNNEI. Here the CDR3 DNA reads TGTGCCAGCATCGGGGGAGGGTCAGATACGCAGTATTTT. Its translation: CASIGGGSDTQYF. Looking up the rest from reference TRBV2 and TRBJ2-3 gives the full variable domain: EPEVTQTPSHQVTQMGQEVILRCVPISNHLYFYWYRQILGQKVEFLVSFYNNEISEKSEIFDDQFSVERPDGSNFTLKIRSTKLEDSAMYFCASIGGGSDTQYFGPGTRLTVL.

This chain links TRBV5-1 with TRBJ2-1, with 7 bases aligning to TRBD1. Germline V gene sequence: CDR1 SGHRS, CDR2 YFSETQ. Trimming cost V 0 bases and J 14 bases; bases outside gene matches: 5. The CDR3 totals 12 residues. In nucleotides, the CDR3 is TGCGCCAGCAGCTTGGAGACAGGGAAGGAGTTCTTC. Its translation is CASSLETGKEFF.

This clonotype was detected only a few times. The CDR3 DNA is TGTGCCAGCAGTATCTATGGACACATCTACGAGCAGTACTTC. This translates into CASSIYGHIYEQYF. V is TRBV28 and J is TRBJ2-7, with D perhaps TRBD1 (5 bases). Between the trimmed V and J ends, which lost 5 bases and 3 bases, there was a span of 14 bases. Germline CDR1 is MDHEN and CDR2 is SYDVKM. The CDR3 covers 14 residues.

This clonotype was seen a few times. The genes are TRBV18 and TRBJ2-1; 13 nucleotides agree with TRBD2. The CDR3 is made up of 16 amino acids. J lost 8 bases, V lost 5 bases, and 9 bases had no gene match. Germline V CDR1 and CDR2: KGHSH, LQKENI. DNA for the CDR3: TGTGCCAGCTCATCCTCACTAGCGGGAGGGCTCGATGAGCAGTTCTTC. It translates to CASSSSLAGGLDEQFF. Looking up the rest from reference TRBV18 and TRBJ2-1 gives the full variable domain: NAGVMQNPRHLVRRRGQEARLRCSPMKGHSHVYWYRQLPEEGLKFMVYLQKENIIDESGMPKERFSAEFPKEGPSILRIQQVVRGDSAAYFCASSSSLAGGLDEQFFGPGTRLTVL.

In its sample, this clonotype was seen many times. The gene calls are TRBV5-1 and TRBJ2-5; no reliable D call. The germline gives CDR1 SGHRS, CDR2 YFSETQ. The CDR3 is 13 amino acids. The germline V and J ends were trimmed by 4 bases and 1 base, with 8 bases remaining between them. In nucleotides, the CDR3 is TGCGCCAGCAGCCCGGGTCTCCAAGAGACCCAGTACTTC. Protein: CASSPGLQETQYF.

The CDR3 reads CASSVEDSGETQYF. The CDR3 DNA reads as TGTGCCAGCAGCGTAGAAGATTCAGGGGAGACCCAGTACTTC. The chain recombines TRBV9 with TRBJ2-5; D might be TRBD1 (5 bases). The CDR3 is 14 residues long. V lost 0 bases and J 5 bases, leaving 11 bases between the germline ends. Germline CDR1 and CDR2: SGDLS and YYNGEE.

This clonotype has just a few counts. The chain carries TRBV2 and TRBJ2-5; D remains unclear. From germline, CDR1 is SNHLY and CDR2 FYNNEI. V shed 5 bases and J shed 1 base, with 11 bases lying between them. The CDR3 has 14 residues. CDR3 amino acids: CASSRLSVQETQYF. CDR3 bases: TGTGCCAGCAGTAGGTTGTCGGTCCAAGAGACCCAGTACTTC.

This clonotype was observed a handful of times. The V gene is TRBV6-6, the J gene TRBJ2-7, with 12 positions matching TRBD2. This CDR3 is built from 18 residues. The junction had 8 bases not matched to a gene; V was cut back by 2 bases and J by 0 bases. The V gene's germline CDR1 is MNHNY and CDR2 SVGAGI (reference sequence). The CDR3 sequence is CASSYPTTSGSLSYEQYF. CDR3 coding DNA: TGTGCCAGCAGTTACCCAACGACTAGCGGGAGTCTCTCCTACGAGCAGTACTTC.

In this sample, this clonotype turned up many times. This chain links TRBV18 with TRBJ2-7, with 9 bases identical to TRBD1. The germline V gene has CDR1 KGHSH and CDR2 LQKENI. The CDR3 covers 15 residues. V lost 4 bases to trimming and J lost 2 bases; unmatched junction nucleotides: 6. The CDR3 DNA reads as TGTGCCAGCTCACTAGCTCGGACAGGGGCCTACGAGCAGTACTTC. Amino acid sequence: CASSLARTGAYEQYF.

This clonotype was recorded a few times. This chain connects TRBV9 to TRBJ1-1; D ambiguous. Germline V gene data show CDR1 as SGDLS and CDR2 as YYNGEE. The CDR3 is 15 amino acids. Trimming shortened V by 2 bases and J by 3 bases, and 14 bases separated the two germline ends. The CDR3 here is CASSVDDFWDTEAFF. The CDR3 nucleotides are TGTGCCAGCAGCGTTGACGACTTTTGGGACACTGAAGCTTTCTTT.

This clonotype was observed a few times. The V and J genes are TRBV3-1 and TRBJ2-1; TRBD2 matches at 11 bases. The CDR3 covers 15 residues. The trim removed 4 bases at V and 16 bases at J, leaving 15 bases unmatched. Germline V lookup: CDR1 LGHDT, CDR2 YNNKEL (reference sequence). This CDR3 reads CASSLTGGSGRVKFF. As DNA, the CDR3 is TGTGCCAGCAGCCTTACCGGAGGTAGCGGGAGGGTAAAATTCTTC.

The chain recombines TRBV24-1 with TRBJ2-3; 9 positions match TRBD2. The CDR3 spans 17 residues. V shed 3 bases, J shed 1 base, and the junction held 7 bases outside the gene matches. The germline V gene encodes CDR1 KGHDR and CDR2 SFDVKD. The CDR3 region is CATSDPYWTSGTDTQYF. The DNA for the CDR3 is TGTGCCACCAGTGATCCGTATTGGACTAGCGGCACAGATACGCAGTATTTT.

This clonotype came up a few times. The rearrangement uses TRBV20-1 and TRBJ1-2; the D gene is possibly TRBD1 (5 bases). V was pared by 6 bases and J by 2 bases, with 16 bases between. CDR3 size: 14 residues. Germline lookup yields CDR1 DFQATT and CDR2 SNEGSKA (reference sequence). The CDR3 spells CSAPLGGGNYGYTF. For the CDR3, the DNA is TGCAGTGCGCCCCTGGGGGGGGGAAACTATGGCTACACCTTC.

This clonotype has a handful of counts. This chain links TRBV7-6 with TRBJ2-6; no firm D call. CDR3 length: 15 amino acids. Germline CDR1 SGHVS, CDR2 FNYEAQ. Trimming removed 3 bases at V and 0 bases at J, with 6 bases between. CDR3 nucleotides: TGTGCCAGCAGCTTTGGCGACTCTGGGGCCAACGTCCTGACTTTC. Its translation is CASSFGDSGANVLTF.

This clonotype was seen only a few times. V and J are TRBV7-3 and TRBJ2-3, with 8 bases lining up with TRBD1. The CDR3 has 15 amino acids. Germline V gene lookup returns CDR1 SGHTA and CDR2 FQGTGA. V trimming: 6 bases; J trimming: 4 bases; junction bases outside the gene matches: 9. As DNA, the CDR3 is TGTGCCAGCAGTTATCATCAGGGGGCCCCAGATACGCAGTATTTT. Its protein is CASSYHQGAPDTQYF.

There are a few counts of this clonotype. The chain has TRBV2 and TRBJ2-1; D not certain. The germline V gene has CDR1 SNHLY and CDR2 FYNNEI. The CDR3 has 13 amino acids. Trimming took 9 bases from V and 5 from J, leaving 14 bases between them. DNA for the CDR3: TGTGCCAGTCTAAAGGCTACAGACAATGAGCAGTTCTTC. This sequence encodes CASLKATDNEQFF.

In this sample, this clonotype turned up a few times. This chain joins TRBV5-1 and TRBJ1-1, with 11 bases identical to TRBD1. Trimming took 1 base from V and 0 from J; bases not matched to a gene: 8. The CDR3 consists of 18 residues. The germline CDR1 and CDR2 sequences are SGHRS and YFSETQ. Here the CDR3 reads CASSLWDRGIMVNTEAFF. The CDR3 DNA sequence: TGCGCCAGCAGCTTGTGGGACAGGGGGATTATGGTGAACACTGAAGCTTTCTTT.

The CDR3 protein is CASSLVPAGEYEQYF. CDR3 in DNA: TGTGCCAGCAGCTTAGTGCCAGCGGGGGAATACGAGCAGTACTTC. The J gene is TRBJ2-7, the V gene TRBV7-8, with TRBD2 matching over 8 bases. Germline V CDR1 and CDR2: SGHVS, FQNEAQ. The CDR3 totals 15 residues. V dropped 1 base and J dropped 4; count of bases not matched to a gene: 6.

The genes are TRBV7-2 and TRBJ2-1, with 9 bases that match TRBD2. Germline V CDR1 and CDR2: SGHTA, FQGNSA. V gave up 2 bases and J gave up 9 bases; unmatched junction bases: 5. The CDR3 is made up of 14 amino acids. CDR3 DNA: TGTGCCAGCAGCTTAAACCTAGCGGGAAGTGAGCAGTTCTTC. Amino acids: CASSLNLAGSEQFF.

This chain links TRBV2 with TRBJ1-5, with D unresolved. This CDR3 has 13 residues. V shed 1 base and J shed 7 bases, with 8 bases lying between them. Germline CDR1 is SNHLY and CDR2 is FYNNEI. The DNA for the CDR3 is TGTGCCAGCAGTGAAGAGGGAAACCAGCCCCAGCATTTT. Protein sequence: CASSEEGNQPQHF. Drawing the rest from reference TRBV2 and TRBJ1-5, the complete variable domain is EPEVTQTPSHQVTQMGQEVILRCVPISNHLYFYWYRQILGQKVEFLVSFYNNEISEKSEIFDDQFSVERPDGSNFTLKIRSTKLEDSAMYFCASSEEGNQPQHFGDGTRLSIL.